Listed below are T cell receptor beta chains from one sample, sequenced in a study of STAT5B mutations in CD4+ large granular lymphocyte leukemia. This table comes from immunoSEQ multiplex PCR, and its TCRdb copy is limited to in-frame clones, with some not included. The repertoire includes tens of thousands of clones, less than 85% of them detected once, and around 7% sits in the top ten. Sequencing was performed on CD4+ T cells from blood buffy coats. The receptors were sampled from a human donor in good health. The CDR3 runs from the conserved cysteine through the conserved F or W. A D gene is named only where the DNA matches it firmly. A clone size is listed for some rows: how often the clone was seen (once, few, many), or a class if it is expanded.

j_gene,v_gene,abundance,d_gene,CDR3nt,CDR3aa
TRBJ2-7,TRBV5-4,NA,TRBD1,TGTGCCAGCAGCCCCAGGACAGGGGGCGGCGAGCAGTACTTC,CASSPRTGGGEQYF
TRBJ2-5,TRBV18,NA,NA,TGTGCCAGCTCGCCATCAGAGACCCAGTACTTC,CASSPSETQYF
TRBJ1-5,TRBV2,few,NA,TGTGCCAGCAGTGAGACTTATCAGCCCCAGCATTTT,CASSETYQPQHF
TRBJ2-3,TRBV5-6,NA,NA,TGTGCCAGCAGCTTGGGGGGGTACAGCACAGATACGCAGTATTTT,CASSLGGYSTDTQYF
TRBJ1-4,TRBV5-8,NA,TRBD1,TGTGCCAGCAGCTTACGACAGGGTAATCCAACTAATGAAAAACTGTTTTTT,CASSLRQGNPTNEKLFF
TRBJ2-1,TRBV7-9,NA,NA,TGTGCCAGCAGCTCCCTCCTGGCCCTTGGGGACAATGAGCAGTTCTTC,CASSSLLALGDNEQFF
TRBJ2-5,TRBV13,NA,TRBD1,TGTGCCAGCAGCTTAGGGGGGACAGGGGGCCAGACCCAGTACTTC,CASSLGGTGGQTQYF
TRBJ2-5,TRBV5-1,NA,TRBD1,TGCGCCAGCAGGCAGAGCGGACAGGGGACAACCCAGTACTTC,CASRQSGQGTTQYF
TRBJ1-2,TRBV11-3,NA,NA,TGTGCCAGCAGCGCATCCTCGACAGCCAACTATGGCTACACCTTC,CASSASSTANYGYTF
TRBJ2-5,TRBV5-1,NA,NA,TGCGCCAGCAGTAGATCCGGGGTCCAAGAGACCCAGTACTTC,CASSRSGVQETQYF
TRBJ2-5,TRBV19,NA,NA,TGTGCCAGTAGTATGCCGGGGTTTGCACTGAGGGGAGAGACCCAGTACTTC,CASSMPGFALRGETQYF
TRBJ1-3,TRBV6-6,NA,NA,TGTGCCAGCAGTTACTCCGAGGGCGGAAACACCATATATTTT,CASSYSEGGNTIYF
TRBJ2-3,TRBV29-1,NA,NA,TGCAGCGTTGATGGGCAGGGCACAGATACGCAGTATTTT,CSVDGQGTDTQYF
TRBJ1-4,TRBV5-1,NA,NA,TGCGCCAGCAGCTTGGCGGGCAGGGGAGAGGCAAAACTGTTTTTT,CASSLAGRGEAKLFF
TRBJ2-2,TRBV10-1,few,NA,TGCGCCAGCAGTATGCAGACCGGGGAGCTGTTTTTT,CASSMQTGELFF
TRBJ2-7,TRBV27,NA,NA,TGTGCCAGCAGCCCGCGGCGGTTCTACGAGCAGTACTTC,CASSPRRFYEQYF